These 16 T cell receptor beta chains were all obtained from the same sample, sequenced in a study of cytomegalovirus exposure and HLA in healthy donors. The PCR had 60 Vbeta and 13 Jbeta primers. Assay used: immunoSEQ multiplex PCR; TCRdb lists only in-frame clones, some missing. Altogether 120,000 or so clones are present, around 80% being singletons, with the ten largest covering 0.2% to 0.25%. Specimen: PBMCs. These receptor sequences come from a man aged 45 to 65 in good health and CMV-seronegative.

This rearrangement joins TRBV19 to TRBJ2-7, with a possible D match to TRBD1 (6 bases). The CDR3 is 14 amino acids. Germline CDR1 reads LNHDA; CDR2 reads SQIVND (reference sequence). Trimming took 3 bases from V and 1 from J, leaving 10 bases between them. CDR3 nucleotide sequence: TGTGCCAGTAGTATCAGGGGTTTGTCCTACGAGCAGTACTTC. Amino acid sequence: CASSIRGLSYEQYF.

V and J are TRBV18 and TRBJ1-2; 7 positions agree with TRBD1. The CDR3 has 14 amino acids. Trimming cost V 6 bases and J 1 base; bases outside gene matches: 5. Germline V gene data show CDR1 as KGHSH and CDR2 as LQKENI. CDR3 nucleotides: TGTGCCAGCTCGCCCGGGACAGATAACTATGGCTACACCTTC. It codes for CASSPGTDNYGYTF.

The gene calls are TRBV6-1 and TRBJ1-5; D gene ambiguous. CDR1 is MNHNS, CDR2 SASEGT, per germline. The CDR3 spans 14 residues. V was shortened by 6 bases and J by 3 bases, with 12 bases between the two germline ends. CDR3: CASRPSGDNQPQHF. For the CDR3, the DNA is TGTGCCAGCAGGCCCTCGGGAGACAATCAGCCCCAGCATTTT.

This rearrangement joins TRBV10-1 to TRBJ2-1; TRBD1 matches at 7 bases. Germline V gene sequence: CDR1 WNHNN, CDR2 SYGVQD (reference sequence). With V trimmed by 8 bases and J by 3 bases, 16 bases remained unmatched. This CDR3 comprises 17 residues. CDR3 loop: CASPEGQARSYYNEQFF. In DNA, the CDR3 is TGCGCCAGCCCGGAAGGACAGGCCCGCAGTTACTACAATGAGCAGTTCTTC.

The chain couples TRBV5-6 to TRBJ2-7; TRBD2 agrees at 13 bases. This CDR3 spans 16 amino acids. V shed 2 bases, J shed 3 bases, and the junction held 5 bases outside the gene matches. Germline CDR1 SGHDT, CDR2 YYEEEE. The CDR3 DNA is TGTGCCAGCAGCTTAGGACTAGCGGGAGTCCTCTACGAGCAGTACTTC. It specifies CASSLGLAGVLYEQYF.

This chain uses TRBV9 with TRBJ2-3; 9 nucleotides align to TRBD1. V lost 3 bases and J lost 3; bases outside the gene matches: 5. The germline V gene encodes CDR1 SGDLS and CDR2 YYNGEE. The CDR3 has 15 residues. This CDR3 is CASSDVDRGTDTQYF. The CDR3 DNA follows: TGTGCCAGCAGCGACGTGGACAGGGGAACAGATACGCAGTATTTT.

The chain combines TRBV11-2 with TRBJ2-1; D is possibly TRBD2 (6 bases). Germline assignment: CDR1 SGHAT and CDR2 FQNNGV. Trimming left V 1 base short and J 0 bases short, with 13 bases between. This CDR3 region has 17 residues. The CDR3 loop reads CASSLVPAGSSYNEQFF. The CDR3 bases are TGTGCCAGCAGCTTAGTACCAGCGGGTAGCTCCTACAATGAGCAGTTCTTC.

This clone came up once. V usage is TRBV19 and J usage is TRBJ1-3; 7 positions agree with TRBD1. J lost 0 bases, V lost 4 bases, and 6 bases had no gene match. CDR3 length equals 16 residues. Germline lookup yields CDR1 LNHDA and CDR2 SQIVND (reference sequence). CDR3 sequence reads: CASSRDSLFSGNTIYF. The DNA for the CDR3 is TGTGCCAGTAGTAGGGACAGTCTTTTCTCTGGAAACACCATATATTTT.

This chain joins TRBV2 and TRBJ1-4; no clear D gene. Trimming took off 6 bases at V and 1 base at J, with 6 bases between the two ends. Per the germline V gene, CDR1 is SNHLY and CDR2 is FYNNEI. The CDR3 is made up of 13 amino acids. The CDR3 here is CASRGGTNEKLFF. CDR3 coding DNA: TGTGCCAGCAGGGGAGGAACTAATGAAAAACTGTTTTTT. The full variable domain, rest sourced from reference TRBV2 and TRBJ1-4, is EPEVTQTPSHQVTQMGQEVILRCVPISNHLYFYWYRQILGQKVEFLVSFYNNEISEKSEIFDDQFSVERPDGSNFTLKIRSTKLEDSAMYFCASRGGTNEKLFFGSGTQLSVL.

The CDR3 region is CASSSRLAGAGAGELFF. DNA of the CDR3: TGTGCCAGCAGCTCTAGACTAGCGGGGGCCGGGGCCGGGGAGCTGTTTTTT. V is TRBV11-3 and J is TRBJ2-2; 12 bases match TRBD2. Germline CDR1 reads SGHNT; CDR2 reads YENEEA. The V segment lost 4 bases and the J segment 6 bases; nucleotides outside the gene matches: 9. The CDR3 runs to 17 residues.

The V call is TRBV1, the J call TRBJ2-3; TRBD2 reflects the table's D call only, with no check against the DNA. TRBV1 is classified as a pseudogene. The length of the CDR3 is 14 residues. The CDR3 DNA is TGCACCAGCAGCCAAGAGACTCCGCCAGATACGCAGTATTTT. Its translation is CTSSQETPPDTQYF.

This clone was seen only a few times. The CDR3, as DNA: TGTGCCAGCAGCTTAGGGGTCACGGGCTCTGGAAACACCATATATTTT. Residues: CASSLGVTGSGNTIYF. The V and J genes are TRBV7-2 and TRBJ1-3; D remains ambiguous. Trimming removed 1 base at V and 0 bases at J, with 10 bases between. Germline lookup yields CDR1 SGHTA and CDR2 FQGNSA. The CDR3 sequence is 16 residues long.

J is TRBJ2-1 and V is TRBV5-1; D gene ambiguous. Between the trimmed V and J ends, which lost 0 bases and 0 bases, there was a span of 13 bases. CDR1 and CDR2 (germline): SGHRS, YFSETQ. CDR3 length: 17 residues. The CDR3 spells CASSLAAGLSSYNEQFF. CDR3 bases: TGCGCCAGCAGCTTGGCGGCAGGCCTAAGCTCCTACAATGAGCAGTTCTTC.

CDR3 amino acids: CASSEELAGAWEQFF. The CDR3 bases are TGTGCCAGCAGTGAGGAACTAGCGGGAGCATGGGAGCAGTTCTTC. The chain carries TRBV2 and TRBJ2-1; 11 nucleotides align to TRBD2. CDR1 SNHLY and CDR2 FYNNEI come from the germline V gene. The CDR3 has 15 residues. J was trimmed by 10 bases and V by 3 bases; bases with no gene match: 8.

The J gene is TRBJ2-1, the V gene TRBV9; 8 bases are a match to TRBD2. With 2 bases clipped from V and 4 bases from J, the junction kept 5 bases outside the gene matches. This CDR3 is 15 amino acids long. Germline-derived CDR1 and CDR2 are SGDLS and YYNGEE. CDR3 in amino acids: CASSVGGGFYNEQFF. For the CDR3, the DNA is TGTGCCAGCAGCGTCGGGGGGGGGTTTTACAATGAGCAGTTCTTC.

This chain links TRBV28 with TRBJ2-3; 12 bases are a match to TRBD2. The CDR3 spans 16 residues. V gave up 5 bases and J gave up 3 bases; unmatched junction bases: 6. Germline loops: CDR1 MDHEN, CDR2 SYDVKM. CDR3: CASSQTSGSRTDTQYF. CDR3 nucleotide sequence: TGTGCCAGCAGTCAGACTAGCGGGAGTAGAACAGATACGCAGTATTTT.